This TCR beta chain was captured in a study of CD8 T cells in ankylosing spondylitis. Quantitative 5'-RACE with molecular barcodes was used to make the TCR beta libraries. TCRdb reprocessed the 5' RACE reads via MiXCR and lists one record per CDR3 protein. The table has 250,000 or so distinct CDR3 sequences, under 30% seen once. A few counts support this clonotype. The V end lost 6 bases, the J end lost 7 bases, and 6 bases lay between the germline ends. Germline V gives CDR1 MNHEY, CDR2 SVGAGI. The CDR3 is made up of 11 amino acids. This sequence was found in a male donor with ankylosing spondylitis or in good health (not recorded which). V gene TRBV6-5 combines with J gene TRBJ2-2, with D hard to call. The sample was blood, either unsorted or a sorted T cell fraction (not recorded which). The CDR3 loop reads CASSKYGELFF. CDR3 sequence (DNA): TGTGCCAGCAGCAAATACGGGGAGCTGTTTTTT.